Below are 18 T cell receptor beta chains sequenced from a single sample in a study of Ad26.COV2.S vaccination and SARS-CoV-2 variants. Some clones are missing from TCRdb's copy, which holds only in-frame ones; the method was immunoSEQ multiplex PCR. Here the sample spans about 430,000 clones, around 90% being singletons. The treatment here: 15 to 20 received Ad26.COV2.S at low or high dose, single or two shots; five or six received placebo; per-sample allocation not given. Specimen acquisition occurred on day 63 following the initial vaccine or placebo injection. The source was peripheral blood, collected in a trial of Ad26.COV2.S vaccine versus placebo. These TCRs come from a person aged 18-65 years who received the Ad26.COV2.S COVID-19 vaccine or a placebo.

The chain joins TRBV10-1 to TRBJ1-1, with a weak D call TRBD1 (6 bases). V lost 3 bases and J 1 base, leaving 18 bases between the germline ends. The CDR3 has 17 residues. Per the germline V gene, CDR1 is WNHNN and CDR2 is SYGVQD (reference sequence). The CDR3 protein is CASSDKTGITPNTEAFF. The DNA of the CDR3 is TGCGCCAGCAGTGACAAAACAGGGATAACCCCGAACACTGAAGCTTTCTTT.

The chain recombines TRBV27 with TRBJ2-3, with 7 nucleotides matching TRBD1. The germline gives CDR1 MNHEY, CDR2 SMNVEV (reference sequence). The V segment lost 5 bases and the J segment 2 bases; nucleotides outside the gene matches: 13. The CDR3 is made up of 17 amino acids. CDR3 loop: CASSDLDRVLNTDTQYF. As DNA, the CDR3 is TGTGCCAGCAGTGACCTTGACAGGGTCCTAAACACAGATACGCAGTATTTT.

Only a few counts were recorded for this clone. This sequence joins TRBV4-1 and TRBJ1-2; D unresolved. This CDR3 is built from 16 residues. The germline CDR1 and CDR2 sequences are MGHRA and YSYEKL. Between the trimmed V and J ends, which lost 4 bases and 3 bases, there was a span of 18 bases. CDR3 in amino acids: CASSRFPGRTHYGYTF. The CDR3 coding sequence is TGCGCCAGCAGCCGCTTCCCTGGACGGACCCACTATGGCTACACCTTC.

This clone was counted only a few times. V and J are TRBV11-2 and TRBJ1-1; D not resolved. The CDR3 has 11 amino acids. CDR1 and CDR2 (germline): SGHAT, FQNNGV. V gave up 7 bases and J gave up 11 bases, with 14 bases separating them. CDR3 sequence (DNA): TGTGCCAGCACCACTTTGACCCAGGCTTTCTTT. Its protein is CASTTLTQAFF.

The chain links TRBV7-3 to TRBJ2-2; 7 bases match TRBD2. The length of the CDR3 is 15 residues. Germline assignment: CDR1 SGHTA and CDR2 FQGTGA. J was trimmed by 4 bases and V by 1 base; bases with no gene match: 3. The CDR3 region has the DNA TGTGCCAGCAGCTTAAGCGGGAGAGTCACCGGGGAGCTGTTTTTT. Residues: CASSLSGRVTGELFF.

This clone has just a few counts. J is TRBJ2-7 and V is TRBV5-4; D remains ambiguous. Trimming removed 0 bases at V and 1 base at J, with 8 bases between. The CDR3 contains 14 residues. Per germline, CDR1 SGHNT and CDR2 YYREEE (reference sequence). CDR3 residues: CASSLEKGSYEQYF. The CDR3 bases are TGTGCCAGCAGCTTGGAAAAGGGATCCTACGAGCAGTACTTC.

In this sample, this clone turned up once. This rearrangement joins TRBV5-1 to TRBJ1-2; 8 nucleotides align to TRBD1. Looked up from germline, CDR1 is SGHRS and CDR2 is YFSETQ. CDR3 length: 16 residues. Trimming at V came to 3 bases and at J to 4 bases, leaving 11 bases not matched to a gene. The CDR3 loop is CASSSGQGQHFYGYTF. CDR3 nucleotides: TGCGCCAGCAGCTCCGGACAGGGACAACACTTCTATGGCTACACCTTC.

The chain is built from TRBV27 and TRBJ2-7; tentatively, D is TRBD1 (6 bases). The CDR3 is 13 residues long. The V and J ends lost 6 bases and 0 bases respectively, with 9 bases between them. The germline V gene has CDR1 MNHEY and CDR2 SMNVEV (reference sequence). Here the CDR3 reads CASSTGNSYEQYF. The CDR3 region has the DNA TGTGCCAGCAGCACAGGGAACTCCTACGAGCAGTACTTC.

The V and J genes are TRBV11-2 and TRBJ1-1; 9 bases map to TRBD1. This CDR3 comprises 16 residues. Germline CDR1 reads SGHAT; CDR2 reads FQNNGV. The ends lost 5 bases at V and 1 base at J; junction bases unmatched: 8. The CDR3 loop is CASSLGQGPSNTEAFF. In DNA form, the CDR3 reads TGTGCCAGCAGCCTCGGACAGGGGCCCTCGAACACTGAAGCTTTCTTT.

J is TRBJ1-3 and V is TRBV5-1; D unclear. This CDR3 region has 16 residues. Trimming took off 0 bases at V and 0 bases at J, with 10 bases between the two ends. Germline V gene sequence: CDR1 SGHRS, CDR2 YFSETQ. CDR3 in DNA: TGCGCCAGCAGCTTGGGCGTTAAGGCCTCTGGAAACACCATATATTTT. Translation gives CASSLGVKASGNTIYF.

V and J are TRBV5-1 and TRBJ2-7, with 7 bases that match TRBD1. The CDR3 has 15 residues. Germline values: CDR1 SGHRS, CDR2 YFSETQ. V shed 4 bases, J shed 3 bases, and the junction held 10 bases outside the gene matches. CDR3: CASSQTSGQFYEQYF. CDR3 nucleotides: TGCGCCAGCAGCCAGACGTCGGGACAGTTCTACGAGCAGTACTTC.

The gene calls are TRBV15 and TRBJ1-3; 7 bases line up with TRBD1. The V and J ends lost 1 base and 2 bases, in that order; junction bases with no gene match: 5. This CDR3 has 16 amino acids. Looked up from germline, CDR1 is LNHNV and CDR2 is YYDKDF (reference sequence). As DNA, the CDR3 is TGTGCCACCAGCAGAGCGACAGGGAATACTGGAAACACCATATATTTT. It translates to CATSRATGNTGNTIYF.

V usage is TRBV28 and J usage is TRBJ2-3; 11 nucleotides line up with TRBD2. From germline, CDR1 is MDHEN and CDR2 SYDVKM. The trim removed 5 bases at V and 2 bases at J, leaving 3 bases unmatched. The CDR3 is 15 amino acids. The CDR3 nucleotides read TGTGCCAGCAGTGTAGCGGGAGGGTTCACAGATACGCAGTATTTT. It specifies CASSVAGGFTDTQYF.

In DNA form, the CDR3 reads TGTGCCAGCAGTTTCGGGGGGATGGGTTACAATGAGCAGTTCTTC. This gives the protein CASSFGGMGYNEQFF. The chain employs TRBV28 and TRBJ2-1; TRBD2 agrees at 7 bases. Germline loops: CDR1 MDHEN, CDR2 SYDVKM. The CDR3 is made up of 15 amino acids. Trimming removed 3 bases from V and 4 bases from J; junction bases left unmatched: 6.

This clone was observed a handful of times. J is TRBJ2-2 and V is TRBV7-6; D might be TRBD1 (6 bases). The germline CDR1 and CDR2 sequences are SGHVS and FNYEAQ. This CDR3 is 15 amino acids long. Trimming took 2 bases from V and 2 from J, leaving 9 bases between them. The CDR3 region has the DNA TGTGCCAGCAGCTTACAGGGGATCAACACCGGGGAGCTGTTTTTT. Amino acid sequence: CASSLQGINTGELFF. The full variable domain, its missing parts supplied by reference TRBV7-6 and TRBJ2-2, is GAGVSQSPRYKVTKRGQDVALRCDPISGHVSLYWYRQALGQGPEFLTYFNYEAQQDKSGLPNDRFSAERPEGSISTLTIQRTEQRDSAMYRCASSLQGINTGELFFGEGSRLTVL.

The chain's CDR3 is CASSIGDTQYF. In DNA form, the CDR3 reads TGTGCCAGCAGTATAGGGGATACGCAGTATTTT. The chain carries TRBV11-2 and TRBJ2-3; D unresolved. Between the trimmed V and J ends, which lost 6 bases and 6 bases, there was a span of 7 bases. This CDR3 has 11 amino acids. From germline, CDR1 is SGHAT and CDR2 FQNNGV.

The chain joins TRBV21-1 to TRBJ2-2; the table's D call TRBD2 went unverified against the DNA. TRBV21-1 is marked as a pseudogene. The CDR3 spans 14 residues. This CDR3 is CASSKEGRGGELFF. DNA of the CDR3: TGTGCCAGCAGCAAAGAGGGGAGGGGCGGGGAGCTGTTTTTT.

The genes are TRBV6-6 and TRBJ2-7; weak D call: TRBD2 (6 bases). Trimming pared 2 bases from V and 0 bases from J, leaving 14 bases between. CDR3 size: 16 residues. The germline V gene has CDR1 MNHNY and CDR2 SVGAGI (reference sequence). This CDR3 reads CASSYSRGRSSYEQYF. In DNA, the CDR3 is TGTGCCAGCAGTTACAGTCGTGGGAGGAGCTCCTACGAGCAGTACTTC.